This T cell receptor (beta chain) was recovered during a study of cytomegalovirus exposure and HLA in healthy donors. The CDR3 extends over 13 amino acids. Per the germline V gene, CDR1 is LGHNA and CDR2 is YNFKEQ. V shed 4 bases and J shed 6 bases, with 10 bases lying between them. PCR involved 60 Vbeta and 13 Jbeta primers. Produced via immunoSEQ multiplex PCR; TCRdb's table is partial and in-frame only. This sample has about 160,000 clones, with about 80% found just once. The TCR sequence derives from a young man in good health and CMV-seronegative. The material sequenced was PBMCs. The V and J genes are TRBV4-2 and TRBJ2-1; D is possibly TRBD2 (6 bases). The CDR3 region is CASSRPGVNEQFF. DNA of the CDR3: TGTGCCAGCAGCCGGCCGGGAGTCAATGAGCAGTTCTTC.